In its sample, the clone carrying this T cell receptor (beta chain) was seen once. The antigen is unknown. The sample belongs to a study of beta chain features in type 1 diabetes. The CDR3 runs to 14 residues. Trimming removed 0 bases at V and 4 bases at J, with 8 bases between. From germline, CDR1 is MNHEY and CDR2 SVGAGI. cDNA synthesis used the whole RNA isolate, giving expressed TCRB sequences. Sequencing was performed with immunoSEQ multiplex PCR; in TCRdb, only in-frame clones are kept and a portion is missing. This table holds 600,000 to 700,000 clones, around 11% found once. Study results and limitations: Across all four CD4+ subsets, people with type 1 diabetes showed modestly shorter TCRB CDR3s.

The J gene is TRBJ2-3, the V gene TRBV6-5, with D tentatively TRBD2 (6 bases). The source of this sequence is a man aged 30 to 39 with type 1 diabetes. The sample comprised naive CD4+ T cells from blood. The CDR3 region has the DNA TGTGCCAGCAGTTACTCGTGGGAGGCAGATACGCAGTATTTT. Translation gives CASSYSWEADTQYF.